These 32 T cell receptor beta chains share one sample of origin, sequenced in a study of T cells after yellow fever vaccination. TCRdb redid the calling of the 5' RACE reads with MiXCR, one entry per CDR3 protein. Here the sample spans under 200,000 distinct CDR3 sequences, approximately 6.8% being singletons. This specimen was CD4+ T cells sorted from PBMCs, taken 5 to 6 days after the first yellow fever vaccination. The receptors here all came from a man in his late teens or twenties who received the YFV17D yellow fever vaccine.

The rearrangement uses TRBV20-1 and TRBJ2-6; maybe TRBD2 (5 bases). The CDR3 consists of 14 residues. Germline CDR1 reads DFQATT; CDR2 reads SNEGSKA (reference sequence). The V end lost 3 bases, the J end lost 1 base, and 7 bases lay between the germline ends. For the CDR3, the DNA is TGCAGTGCTAGTGGCGGGTCTGGGGCCAACGTCCTGACTTTC. Protein: CSASGGSGANVLTF.

This clonotype has ten or more counts. The J gene is TRBJ1-1, the V gene TRBV5-1; no definite D call. The CDR3 loop spans 15 amino acids. Per germline, CDR1 SGHRS and CDR2 YFSETQ. V was shortened by 0 bases and J by 2 bases, with 11 bases between the two germline ends. CDR3 sequence (DNA): TGCGCCAGCAGCTTGGGGTGGGCGCCAAACACTGAAGCTTTCTTT. This gives the protein CASSLGWAPNTEAFF.

There are many counts of this clonotype. The rearrangement joins TRBV4-2 to TRBJ2-1; 11 bases are shared with TRBD2. Germline CDR1 and CDR2: LGHNA and YNFKEQ. V dropped 2 bases and J dropped 8; count of bases not matched to a gene: 14. This CDR3 has 18 amino acids. The CDR3: CASSQTVSGGAWLHEQFF. DNA for the CDR3: TGTGCCAGCAGCCAAACGGTTAGCGGGGGGGCCTGGCTCCATGAGCAGTTCTTC.

In its sample, this clonotype was seen many times. This chain joins TRBV12-3 or TRBV12-4 and TRBJ1-3; D not certain. The germline V and J ends were trimmed by 1 base and 5 bases, with 3 bases remaining between them. The CDR3 has 12 residues. Here the CDR3 reads CASSLERNTIYF. The CDR3 DNA follows: TGTGCCAGCAGTTTAGAACGAAACACCATATATTTT.

This clonotype was seen a handful of times. The chain has TRBV10-3 and TRBJ1-1; 7 nucleotides align to TRBD1. CDR3 size: 17 residues. CDR1 and CDR2 from the germline V gene are ENHRY and SYGVKD. With 2 bases clipped from V and 0 bases from J, the junction kept 9 bases outside the gene matches. CDR3 amino acids: CAISEKGAGGLNTEAFF. CDR3 coding DNA: TGTGCCATCAGTGAGAAGGGGGCCGGTGGTCTGAACACTGAAGCTTTCTTT.

This clonotype was found a few times. The chain has TRBV28 and TRBJ2-5, with D uncertain. V gave up 6 bases and J gave up 1 base, with 21 bases separating them. The CDR3 contains 17 residues. CDR1 MDHEN and CDR2 SYDVKM come from the germline V gene. CDR3 amino acids: CASSPSRTGVSQETQYF. For the CDR3, the DNA is TGTGCCAGCAGCCCCTCGAGGACGGGTGTGAGCCAAGAGACCCAGTACTTC.

The rearrangement joins TRBV12-3 or TRBV12-4 to TRBJ1-3; D uncertain. The V gene lost 6 bases and the J gene lost 8 bases, with 17 bases spanning the gap. The CDR3 runs to 14 residues. The CDR3 reads CASRMWAEGDTIYF. In nucleotides, the CDR3 is TGTGCCAGCAGAATGTGGGCGGAGGGAGACACCATATATTTT.

In this sample, this clonotype turned up many times. V usage is TRBV5-1 and J usage is TRBJ1-3, with a possible D match to TRBD1 (5 bases). This CDR3 contains 14 residues. Trimming pared 7 bases from V and 6 bases from J, leaving 17 bases between. Germline V CDR1 and CDR2: SGHRS, YFSETQ. CDR3 sequence reads: CASATGATENTIYF. The CDR3 DNA reads TGCGCCAGCGCCACCGGGGCTACGGAAAACACCATATATTTT.

This clonotype was recorded many times. This rearrangement joins TRBV12-3 or TRBV12-4 to TRBJ1-5; TRBD1 aligns across 10 bases. The trim removed 3 bases at V and 6 bases at J, leaving 8 bases unmatched. CDR3 length: 16 residues. DNA for the CDR3: TGTGCCAGCAGTTTGGCGGACAGGGGGGGGGGTCAGCCCCAGCATTTT. It yields the protein CASSLADRGGGQPQHF.

This clonotype appeared many times. The rearrangement links TRBV3-1 to TRBJ2-5, with 8 positions matching TRBD2. Germline CDR1 and CDR2: LGHDT and YNNKEL (reference sequence). Germline trimming cut 4 bases from V and 3 bases from J; bases unmatched to any gene: 7. This CDR3 is built from 15 residues. The CDR3 spells CASSLPGAGEETQYF. DNA of the CDR3: TGTGCCAGCAGCCTTCCGGGAGCGGGGGAAGAGACCCAGTACTTC.

This clonotype has a count of ten or more. J is TRBJ1-5 and V is TRBV7-3, with unresolved D. The germline V and J ends were trimmed by 2 bases and 5 bases, with 7 bases remaining between them. Germline V lookup: CDR1 SGHTA, CDR2 FQGTGA. The CDR3 is 13 amino acids. Here the CDR3 reads CASSLGGDQPQHF. DNA for the CDR3: TGTGCCAGCAGCTTAGGCGGGGATCAGCCCCAGCATTTT.

Note on this clonotype: This may be a read error: a much more frequent sequence differs by one nucleotide. The chain couples TRBV19 to TRBJ1-6; D ambiguous. Germline V lookup: CDR1 LNHDA, CDR2 SQIVND (reference sequence). This CDR3 comprises 16 residues. The CDR3 spells CASRLLGSSYKSPLHF. The CDR3 DNA follows: TGTGCCAGTAGACTGCTGGGGAGCTCCTATAAATCACCCCTCCACTTT.

This clonotype was seen a few times. The CDR3 region is CAITIAGASTDTQYF. DNA for the CDR3: TGTGCCATCACTATAGCGGGAGCTAGCACAGATACGCAGTATTTT. The V call is TRBV10-3, the J call TRBJ2-3; 9 positions match TRBD2. V trimming: 7 bases; J trimming: 0 bases; junction bases outside the gene matches: 5. CDR1 and CDR2 (germline): ENHRY, SYGVKD. This CDR3 is built from 15 residues.

This clonotype has just a few counts. J is TRBJ1-1 and V is TRBV5-5, with D unclear. Trimming stripped 3 bases from V and 1 base from J, with 7 bases between. The germline V gene encodes CDR1 SGHKS and CDR2 YYEKEE (reference sequence). CDR3 length equals 13 residues. The CDR3 is CASSSQSNTEAFF. CDR3 sequence (DNA): TGTGCCAGCAGCTCACAGTCGAACACTGAAGCTTTCTTT.

The genes are TRBV7-9 and TRBJ2-2; D is tentatively TRBD1 or TRBD2 (5 bases each). This CDR3 is built from 17 residues. V lost 5 bases and J 0 bases, leaving 16 bases between the germline ends. The germline gives CDR1 SEHNR, CDR2 FQNEAQ (reference sequence). CDR3 in DNA: TGTGCCAGCAGCCCACTTCGTCGGGGACCGAACACCGGGGAGCTGTTTTTT. Translation: CASSPLRRGPNTGELFF.

This clonotype has a count of ten or more. The rearrangement joins TRBV12-3 or TRBV12-4 to TRBJ2-5; D is uncertain. The CDR3 is made up of 13 amino acids. Trimming took 6 bases from V and 5 from J, leaving 13 bases between them. The CDR3 coding sequence is TGTGCCAGCAGCACCCAGGTGGGGGAGACCCAGTACTTC. This gives the protein CASSTQVGETQYF.

This clonotype was observed at least ten times. This rearrangement joins TRBV20-1 to TRBJ2-3; 11 bases match TRBD2. CDR3 size: 14 residues. The germline V gene encodes CDR1 DFQATT and CDR2 SNEGSKA (reference sequence). V shed 4 bases and J 1 base; nucleotides not matched to a gene: 1. CDR3: CSAKLAGGTDTQYF. The CDR3, as DNA: TGCAGTGCTAAACTAGCGGGGGGCACAGATACGCAGTATTTT.

This clonotype was picked up many times. This rearrangement joins TRBV12-3 or TRBV12-4 to TRBJ1-6; a weak D match, TRBD1 (5 bases). V was trimmed by 4 bases and J by 7 bases, leaving 17 bases between them. The CDR3 sequence is 16 residues long. The CDR3 nucleotides are TGTGCCAGCAGTTGGGACTGGGGTTCAGACAATTCACCCCTCCACTTT. Residues: CASSWDWGSDNSPLHF.

The CDR3 reads CSAAGVSTDTQYF. The CDR3 DNA sequence: TGCAGTGCCGCGGGGGTCAGCACAGATACGCAGTATTTT. The chain combines TRBV20-1 with TRBJ2-3; TRBD2 matches at 7 bases. V shed 6 bases, J shed 0 bases, and the junction held 3 bases outside the gene matches. Germline V CDR1 and CDR2: DFQATT, SNEGSKA (reference sequence). CDR3 size: 13 residues.

The chain couples TRBV7-2 to TRBJ1-1, with D possibly matching TRBD1 (5 bases). This CDR3 has 14 residues. The germline V and J ends were trimmed by 1 base and 7 bases, with 13 bases remaining between them. Germline CDR1 reads SGHTA; CDR2 reads FQGNSA. CDR3 in amino acids: CASSLGGSGREAFF. In DNA form, the CDR3 reads TGTGCCAGCAGCTTAGGAGGGTCGGGGCGTGAAGCTTTCTTT.

This clonotype was detected many times. V gene TRBV7-2 combines with J gene TRBJ2-2, with TRBD2 matching over 7 bases. The CDR3 sequence is 16 residues long. The V and J ends lost 3 bases and 3 bases, in that order; junction bases with no gene match: 7. From germline, CDR1 is SGHTA and CDR2 FQGNSA. For the CDR3, the DNA is TGTGCCAGCAGCTTGCTGGGGGGGTTGGACACCGGGGAGCTGTTTTTT. It encodes CASSLLGGLDTGELFF.

This clonotype was detected once. Its ends do not fully match the called genes, so a read error is possible. This sequence joins TRBV7-9 and TRBJ2-5; D gene ambiguous. Germline V lookup: CDR1 SEHNR, CDR2 FQNEAQ (reference sequence). This CDR3 region has 14 residues. The CDR3 bases are TGTGCCAGCAGCTTAGCGTGGCACGAAGATACCCAGTACTTC. Residues: CASSLAWHEDTQYF.

There are many counts of this clonotype. The rearrangement joins TRBV4-3 to TRBJ2-2, with a tentative D call TRBD2 (7 bases). Germline CDR1 reads LGHNA; CDR2 reads YSLEER. This CDR3 has 16 amino acids. Trimming left V 5 bases short and J 6 bases short, with 19 bases between. CDR3 sequence reads: CASSGSGGQISGELFF. The CDR3 DNA reads TGCGCCAGCAGCGGATCGGGGGGCCAGATTTCCGGGGAGCTGTTTTTT.

The table lists this clonotype with many counts. This chain links TRBV20-1 with TRBJ2-1; 9 bases match TRBD1. V was clipped by 1 base and J by 2 bases; unmatched bases: 3. The CDR3 is made up of 15 amino acids. The germline V gene encodes CDR1 DFQATT and CDR2 SNEGSKA (reference sequence). In DNA form, the CDR3 reads TGCAGTGCTAGAGCCGACAGGGGGGCCTACAATGAGCAGTTCTTC. It translates to CSARADRGAYNEQFF.

This clonotype came up a few times. The genes are TRBV7-2 and TRBJ1-1; D gene uncertain. Germline V gene lookup returns CDR1 SGHTA and CDR2 FQGNSA. Trimming left V 1 base short and J 9 bases short, with 9 bases between. The CDR3 totals 12 residues. The CDR3 here is CASSLDYGQAFF. The DNA of the CDR3 is TGTGCCAGCAGCTTAGACTACGGGCAAGCTTTCTTT.

This clonotype was found many times. The rearrangement joins TRBV5-1 to TRBJ2-6; no firm D call. The CDR3 sequence is 17 residues long. Germline lookup yields CDR1 SGHRS and CDR2 YFSETQ. The ends were cut back, 2 bases at V and 3 bases at J, with 15 bases in the middle. The CDR3 bases are TGCGCCAGCAGCTTTAGGCGCCGCGTCTATGGGGCCAACGTCCTGACTTTC. It translates to CASSFRRRVYGANVLTF.

The V and J genes are TRBV6-2 or TRBV6-3 and TRBJ2-7; weak D call: TRBD1 (5 bases). Trimming shortened V by 5 bases and J by 5 bases, and 16 bases separated the two germline ends. Germline V gene sequence: CDR1 MNHEY, CDR2 SVGEGT. The CDR3 length is 14 residues. CDR3 nucleotide sequence: TGTGCCAGCAGTCCCTCTCCAGGGATCCACGAGCAGTACGTC. It codes for CASSPSPGIHEQYV.

This clonotype was picked up many times. The chain joins TRBV5-1 to TRBJ2-1; TRBD2 matches at 10 bases. Germline CDR1 SGHRS, CDR2 YFSETQ. V trimming: 2 bases; J trimming: 6 bases; junction bases outside the gene matches: 2. This CDR3 is built from 14 residues. The CDR3 nucleotides are TGCGCCAGCAGCTTTGAGCGGGGGGGCAATGAGCAGTTCTTC. Its translation is CASSFERGGNEQFF.

Ten or more counts support this clonotype. This chain connects TRBV5-1 to TRBJ2-5; D remains unclear. Germline V gene data show CDR1 as SGHRS and CDR2 as YFSETQ. The CDR3 runs to 14 residues. Trimming removed 4 bases at V and 3 bases at J, with 13 bases between. The CDR3 is CASSPRAGEETQYF. CDR3 DNA: TGCGCCAGCAGCCCTAGGGCAGGAGAAGAGACCCAGTACTTC. Filled out from reference TRBV5-1 and TRBJ2-5, the complete variable domain reads KAGVTQTPRYLIKTRGQQVTLSCSPISGHRSVSWYQQTPGQGLQFLFEYFSETQRNKGNFPGRFSGRQFSNSRSEMNVSTLELGDSALYLCASSPRAGEETQYFGPGTRLLVL.

This clonotype appeared many times. This chain connects TRBV11-2 to TRBJ2-1; 11 nucleotides agree with TRBD2. Trimming at V came to 0 bases and at J to 10 bases, leaving 8 bases not matched to a gene. This CDR3 has 16 residues. CDR1 is SGHAT and CDR2 is FQNNGV in the germline V gene. CDR3 nucleotides: TGTGCCAGCAGCTTAGATCTGGGGACTAGCGGATTAGAGCAGTTCTTC. Translation gives CASSLDLGTSGLEQFF.

This rearrangement joins TRBV18 to TRBJ2-4; tentative D call: TRBD1 (6 bases). CDR3 length equals 17 residues. The V gene lost 2 bases and the J gene lost 0 bases, with 14 bases spanning the gap. Germline assignment: CDR1 KGHSH and CDR2 LQKENI. Here the CDR3 DNA reads TGTGCCAGCTCACCAACAGGGATACTTTTAGCCAAAAACATTCAGTACTTC. It is translated as CASSPTGILLAKNIQYF.

This clonotype occurred a few times. V is TRBV18 and J is TRBJ1-1, with D uncertain. In germline, CDR1 is KGHSH, CDR2 LQKENI. The CDR3 is 13 amino acids. V was pared by 3 bases and J by 3 bases, with 8 bases between. The CDR3 DNA sequence: TGTGCCAGCTCACCCCCAACCTACACTGAAGCTTTCTTT. It translates to CASSPPTYTEAFF. Filled out from reference TRBV18 and TRBJ1-1, the complete variable domain reads NAGVMQNPRHLVRRRGQEARLRCSPMKGHSHVYWYRQLPEEGLKFMVYLQKENIIDESGMPKERFSAEFPKEGPSILRIQQVVRGDSAAYFCASSPPTYTEAFFGQGTRLTVV.